These T cell receptor beta chains were read from a single sample in a study of cytomegalovirus exposure and HLA in healthy donors. TCRdb's table, derived via immunoSEQ multiplex PCR, lists solely in-frame clones and lacks some. The data show over 100,000 clones, 70% to 85% seen once. The sample was PBMCs. These receptors all come from a woman in her late teens or twenties in good health and CMV-seropositive. Both conserved end residues are part of each CDR3. Fields, in order: V gene, D gene, J gene, CDR3 protein, CDR3 DNA. D genes are given only for firm matches.

>TRBV29-1|TRBD1|TRBJ2-7
CSVDKPRTGAYEQYF
TGCAGCGTTGATAAACCCCGGACAGGGGCCTACGAGCAGTACTTC
>TRBV5-1|NA|TRBJ1-5
CASSLEGLAGQPQHF
TGCGCCAGCAGCTTGGAGGGGTTAGCAGGGCAGCCCCAGCATTTT
>TRBV18|NA|TRBJ2-5
CASSDIPETQYF
TGTGCCAGCTCGGACATACCAGAGACCCAGTACTTC
>TRBV6-6|NA|TRBJ1-6
CAIRDIYNSPLHF
TGTGCCATCCGGGACATATATAATTCACCCCTCCACTTT
>TRBV5-1|TRBD1|TRBJ2-2
CASSLVAGGDGELFF
TGCGCCAGCAGCTTGGTTGCAGGGGGCGACGGGGAGCTGTTTTTT
>TRBV9|TRBD2|TRBJ2-1
CASSVREGSYNEQFF
TGTGCCAGCAGCGTCAGGGAGGGATCCTACAATGAGCAGTTCTTC
>TRBV7-6|NA|TRBJ2-5
CASSLQTVPETQYF
TGTGCCAGCAGCTTACAAACGGTTCCAGAGACCCAGTACTTC
>TRBV9|TRBD2|TRBJ2-2
CASSVGLAGGGNTGELFF
TGTGCCAGCAGCGTAGGACTAGCGGGGGGAGGGAACACCGGGGAGCTGTTTTTT
>TRBV4-1|NA|TRBJ2-7
CASSQDAGLGQYF
TGCGCCAGCAGCCAAGATGCAGGCCTCGGGCAGTACTTC
>TRBV27|NA|TRBJ2-1
CASSSLSYNEQFF
TGTGCCAGCAGTTCCCTCTCCTACAATGAGCAGTTCTTC